This is a list of T cell receptor beta chains from one sample in a study of control samples from healthy donors and cancer patients. The assay was immunoSEQ multiplex PCR, and TCRdb's table has in-frame clones only and misses some. The sample comprises 150,000 or so clones, about 90% of which are singletons, and roughly 2.1% rests with the top ten. The sequenced material came from blood. The receptors originated from a woman aged 45-60 years in good health. The CDR3 runs from the conserved cysteine through the conserved F or W. A D gene is named only where the DNA matches it firmly. Not all rows give a size; the values are once, few, many and, for expanded clones, a class.

D	size	V	J	CDR3	DNA
TRBD2	.	TRBV4-1	TRBJ2-7	CASSHNSGRASYEQYF	TGCGCCAGCAGCCACAATAGCGGGAGGGCCTCCTACGAGCAGTACTTC
TRBD1	.	TRBV30	TRBJ2-1	CAWSVLGQGKNEQFF	TGTGCCTGGAGTGTACTAGGACAGGGTAAAAATGAGCAGTTCTTC
.	.	TRBV7-9	TRBJ1-4	CASSLAPEKLFF	TGTGCCAGCAGCTTAGCTCCTGAAAAACTGTTTTTT
.	.	TRBV2	TRBJ1-4	CASSFTLLREKLFF	TGTGCCAGCAGTTTTACGCTGTTGAGGGAAAAACTGTTTTTT
.	.	TRBV2	TRBJ2-3	CASSEGPLTDTQYF	TGTGCCAGCAGTGAAGGGCCCCTCACAGATACGCAGTATTTT
.	.	TRBV15	TRBJ2-5	CATSRAHRLASQETQYF	TGTGCCACCAGCAGAGCCCACCGCCTCGCCTCCCAAGAGACCCAGTACTTC
TRBD1	.	TRBV6-4	TRBJ2-1	CASSVETGGSYNEQFF	TGTGCCAGCAGTGTTGAGACAGGGGGCTCCTACAATGAGCAGTTCTTC
TRBD1	.	TRBV25-1	TRBJ2-7	CASSPRTGGIHEQYF	TGTGCCAGCAGTCCCCGGACAGGGGGAATCCACGAGCAGTACTTC
TRBD2	once	TRBV10-1	TRBJ2-1	CASSGQAGEYNEQFF	TGCGCCAGCAGTGGACAAGCGGGGGAGTACAATGAGCAGTTCTTC
TRBD1	once	TRBV30	TRBJ2-5	CAWSPGRIGTEKETQYF	TGTGCCTGGAGTCCCGGCCGCATCGGGACAGAAAAAGAGACCCAGTACTTC
TRBD1	.	TRBV6-6	TRBJ2-7	CASRDRGEQYF	TGTGCCAGCAGAGACAGGGGCGAGCAGTACTTC
TRBD1	.	TRBV14	TRBJ2-2	CASSQKTGTKTGELFF	TGTGCCAGCAGCCAAAAGACAGGGACGAAGACCGGGGAGCTGTTTTTT
TRBD1	.	TRBV29-1	TRBJ1-1	CSVGTGVNTEAFF	TGCAGCGTGGGGACAGGGGTGAACACTGAAGCTTTCTTT
.	.	TRBV28	TRBJ1-5	CASSLWGASNQPQHF	TGTGCCAGCAGTTTATGGGGGGCTAGCAATCAGCCCCAGCATTTT
TRBD1	.	TRBV7-8	TRBJ2-7	CASSLADRGLSYEQYF	TGTGCCAGCAGCTTAGCGGACAGGGGGCTCTCCTACGAGCAGTACTTC
TRBD1	.	TRBV19	TRBJ2-7	CAAGQGVYEQYF	TGTGCCGCCGGACAGGGAGTTTACGAGCAGTACTTC
TRBD1	.	TRBV11-2	TRBJ1-4	CASSLGNRDREKLFF	TGTGCCAGCAGCTTAGGGAACCGGGACAGGGAAAAACTGTTTTTT
.	.	TRBV29-1	TRBJ1-1	CSVGEGKVTEAFF	TGCAGCGTTGGGGAGGGTAAGGTTACTGAAGCTTTCTTT
.	.	TRBV12-3/TRBV12-4	TRBJ2-7	CASSLDTTYEQYF	TGTGCCAGCAGTTTAGACACTACCTACGAGCAGTACTTC
.	.	TRBV29-1	TRBJ1-1	CSSRDGNTEAFF	TGCAGCTCCCGGGACGGGAACACTGAAGCTTTCTTT
.	.	TRBV6-6	TRBJ2-7	CASRNLGGLSSYEQYF	TGTGCCAGCCGTAACCTGGGGGGCCTGAGCTCCTACGAGCAGTACTTC
.	.	TRBV5-1	TRBJ2-7	CASSLASAAGGAYEQYF	TGCGCCAGCAGCTTGGCTTCTGCGGCAGGGGGGGCCTACGAGCAGTACTTC
.	.	TRBV29-1	TRBJ2-1	CSVSVGNNEQFF	TGCAGCGTCTCAGTGGGAAACAATGAACAGTTCTTC
.	.	TRBV18	TRBJ2-2	CASSLNLGDGELFF	TGTGCCAGCTCCCTGAATCTGGGCGACGGGGAGCTGTTTTTT
TRBD1	.	TRBV30	TRBJ2-4	CAWSTTGLWTKNIQYF	TGTGCCTGGAGTACGACAGGGCTATGGACCAAAAACATTCAGTACTTC
TRBD2	.	TRBV5-1	TRBJ2-3	CASSSGLAGGLSLTDTQYF	TGCGCCAGCAGCTCCGGACTAGCGGGGGGCCTAAGCCTTACAGATACGCAGTATTTT
TRBD1	.	TRBV29-1	TRBJ2-2	CSVEDRGQGTGELFF	TGCAGCGTTGAAGACAGAGGACAGGGCACCGGGGAGCTGTTTTTT
.	.	TRBV28	TRBJ1-6	CASRGGGNSYNSPLHF	TGTGCCAGCAGGGGCGGTGGGAACTCCTATAATTCACCCCTCCACTTT
.	once	TRBV7-8	TRBJ2-2	CASSQGGTGELFF	TGTGCCAGCAGCCAAGGGGGCACCGGGGAGCTGTTTTTT
.	.	TRBV18	TRBJ1-5	CASSPQSTARSQPQHF	TGTGCCAGCTCACCACAGTCGACAGCGCGAAGTCAGCCCCAGCATTTT
TRBD1	.	TRBV3-1/TRBV3-2	TRBJ2-7	CASSRTRQGISYEQYF	TGTGCCAGCAGCCGAACTAGACAGGGTATATCCTACGAGCAGTACTTC
TRBD1	.	TRBV30	TRBJ1-2	CAWSADRVANYGYTF	TGTGCCTGGAGTGCGGACAGGGTGGCTAACTATGGCTACACCTTC
TRBD1	.	TRBV5-4	TRBJ1-2	CASSHLDRPNYGYTF	TGTGCCAGCAGCCATCTGGACAGGCCTAACTATGGCTACACCTTC
.	.	TRBV19	TRBJ1-5	CASAASQASKQPQHF	TGTGCCAGTGCGGCGTCGCAGGCGTCAAAGCAGCCCCAGCATTTT
.	.	TRBV10-2	TRBJ2-7	CASGWGDPYEQYF	TGCGCCTCCGGCTGGGGGGACCCCTACGAGCAGTACTTC
.	.	TRBV2	TRBJ1-1	CASRNRVSNTEAFF	TGTGCCAGCAGGAACAGGGTATCGAACACTGAAGCTTTCTTT
TRBD2	.	TRBV4-2	TRBJ2-1	CASSQESASGYNEQFF	TGTGCCAGCAGCCAAGAGTCGGCTAGCGGATACAATGAGCAGTTCTTC
.	few	TRBV18	TRBJ2-3	CASSPPNRLGTDTQYF	TGTGCCAGCTCACCACCCAATCGGCTAGGCACAGATACGCAGTATTTT
.	.	TRBV5-6	TRBJ1-4	CASSQESRGTLFF	TGTGCCAGCAGCCAAGAGAGCAGGGGAACCCTGTTTTTT
.	.	TRBV3-1/TRBV3-2	TRBJ1-1	CASSLAAGSTEAFF	TGTGCCAGCAGCCTTGCCGCGGGTTCCACTGAAGCTTTCTTT
.	.	TRBV6-1	TRBJ2-2	CASSEDSGGELFF	TGTGCCAGCAGTGAAGACAGTGGCGGGGAGCTGTTTTTT
.	.	TRBV5-4	TRBJ2-1	CASSLTSGYNEQFF	TGTGCCAGCAGCCTAACTTCAGGGTACAATGAGCAGTTCTTC
.	few	TRBV6-5	TRBJ1-1	CASWEGFYVGTEAFF	TGTGCCAGCTGGGAGGGGTTTTATGTTGGCACTGAAGCTTTCTTT
.	.	TRBV28	TRBJ1-5	CASSGARQPQHF	TGTGCCAGCAGTGGGGCACGGCAGCCCCAGCATTTT
.	.	TRBV3-1/TRBV3-2	TRBJ2-7	CASSHGVTYEQYF	TGTGCCAGCAGCCATGGGGTTACCTACGAGCAGTACTTC
.	.	TRBV10-1	TRBJ2-5	CASSDSGETQYF	TGCGCCAGCAGTGACTCGGGTGAGACCCAGTACTTC
.	.	TRBV20-1	TRBJ1-3	CSASLTPGNTIYF	TGCAGTGCTAGTCTGACGCCCGGAAACACCATATATTTT